This T cell receptor beta chain appears in the sequencing data of a study of technical replicates of blood from four donors. The CDR3 is 15 amino acids. Germline CDR1 reads SGHRS; CDR2 reads YFSETQ. The J segment lost 3 bases and the V segment lost 3 bases, leaving 7 bases of the junction unmatched. Profiling relied on immunoSEQ multiplex PCR, and the TCRdb table lists in-frame clones only, not all of them. In the table there are around 50,000 clones, around 95% of which are singletons. The source material was T cells isolated from PBMCs. The genes are TRBV5-1 and TRBJ2-5; 8 nucleotides align to TRBD2. The TCR was taken from a human donor in good health. The CDR3 region has the DNA TGCGCCAGCAGCTCGGGAGGGCCCGGCGAAGAGACCCAGTACTTC. It encodes CASSSGGPGEETQYF.